These 30 T cell receptor beta chains came from one sample sequenced in a study of identical twins. TCRdb analysed the 5' RACE reads with MiXCR anew, one entry per CDR3 protein. The sample shows 150,000 or so distinct CDR3 sequences, around 3.5% of them seen only once. Specimen: memory T cells sorted from blood. The receptors derive from a man aged 18-30 years in good health.

This clonotype appeared many times. The V and J genes are TRBV6-1 and TRBJ1-1; perhaps TRBD1 as D (5 bases). The CDR3 runs 13 residues. Trimming took 6 bases from V and 0 from J, leaving 8 bases between them. CDR1 and CDR2 from the germline V gene are MNHNS and SASEGT. CDR3 loop: CASRDTLNTEAFF. The CDR3 DNA reads as TGTGCCAGCAGGGACACCCTGAACACTGAAGCTTTCTTT.

This clonotype has a count of ten or more. V is TRBV20-1 and J is TRBJ2-3; no definite D call. CDR1 and CDR2 from the germline V gene are DFQATT and SNEGSKA (reference sequence). The CDR3 consists of 12 residues. V shed 3 bases and J shed 3 bases, with 7 bases lying between them. The CDR3 protein is CSASPRTDTQYF. CDR3 nucleotides: TGCAGTGCTAGCCCCAGGACAGATACGCAGTATTTT.

V is TRBV18 and J is TRBJ1-2; TRBD1 aligns across 10 bases. This CDR3 contains 15 residues. Germline V lookup: CDR1 KGHSH, CDR2 LQKENI. Unmatched junction bases numbered 5, after V lost 2 bases and J lost 5 bases. The CDR3 is CASSPSGTGEYGYTF. The CDR3 nucleotides read TGTGCCAGCTCACCATCCGGGACAGGGGAATATGGCTACACCTTC.

This clonotype came up many times. This chain links TRBV18 with TRBJ1-5; weak D call: TRBD1 (5 bases). This CDR3 is built from 15 residues. V lost 2 bases and J 5 bases, leaving 13 bases between the germline ends. Germline CDR1 KGHSH, CDR2 LQKENI. The CDR3 loop is CASSPGPGVDQPQHF. In DNA form, the CDR3 reads TGTGCCAGCTCACCAGGGCCGGGGGTCGATCAGCCCCAGCATTTT.

This clonotype was recorded at least ten times. The gene calls are TRBV5-1 and TRBJ2-7, with 15 nucleotides matching TRBD2. The ends lost 2 bases at V and 6 bases at J; junction bases unmatched: 6. CDR3 length: 16 residues. Germline V gene data show CDR1 as SGHRS and CDR2 as YFSETQ. The CDR3 here is CASSLGLAGGSVEQYF. DNA for the CDR3: TGCGCCAGCAGCTTAGGACTAGCGGGAGGGAGTGTCGAGCAGTACTTC.

This clonotype was seen at least ten times. This chain connects TRBV9 to TRBJ2-5; 8 bases are shared with TRBD2. Germline assignment: CDR1 SGDLS and CDR2 YYNGEE. The CDR3 contains 14 residues. The V segment lost 5 bases and the J segment 1 base; nucleotides outside the gene matches: 4. CDR3 sequence: CASSPTSGQETQYF. In DNA form, the CDR3 reads TGTGCCAGCAGTCCTACTAGCGGCCAAGAGACCCAGTACTTC.

This clonotype has at least ten counts. The J gene is TRBJ2-2, the V gene TRBV27, with D hard to call. The germline CDR1 and CDR2 sequences are MNHEY and SMNVEV (reference sequence). V was clipped by 4 bases and J by 4 bases, with 7 bases between them. The CDR3 is 13 amino acids. In DNA, the CDR3 is TGTGCCAGCAGTTACCCTATCACCGGGGAGCTGTTTTTT. Residues: CASSYPITGELFF.

There are a few counts of this clonotype. This sequence joins TRBV18 and TRBJ2-1; 13 bases align to TRBD2. The germline gives CDR1 KGHSH, CDR2 LQKENI. This CDR3 region has 20 residues. Trimming at V came to 5 bases and at J to 7 bases, leaving 20 bases not matched to a gene. As DNA, the CDR3 is TGTGCCAGCTCAGGATCTCAGGGCCCGGGACTAGCGGGACTCACAAATGAGCAGTTCTTC. Protein: CASSGSQGPGLAGLTNEQFF.

The chain has TRBV3-1 and TRBJ2-1, with a possible D match to TRBD2 (5 bases). The germline gives CDR1 LGHDT, CDR2 YNNKEL (reference sequence). V lost 3 bases to trimming and J lost 10 bases, with 10 bases between them. The CDR3 is 12 amino acids. CDR3 loop: CASSHLAYEQFF. In DNA form, the CDR3 reads TGTGCCAGCAGCCATCTAGCTTACGAGCAGTTCTTC.

The rearrangement links TRBV3-1 to TRBJ2-6; 7 bases are shared with TRBD2. With V trimmed by 1 base and J by 3 bases, 3 bases remained unmatched. In germline, CDR1 is LGHDT, CDR2 YNNKEL (reference sequence). This CDR3 contains 16 residues. The CDR3 here is CASSQVGGFGANVLTF. CDR3 in DNA: TGTGCCAGCAGCCAAGTGGGAGGGTTTGGGGCCAACGTCCTGACTTTC.

This clonotype was observed many times. This chain uses TRBV28 with TRBJ2-7; D tentatively reads TRBD1 or TRBD2 (5 bases each). Trimming stripped 5 bases from V and 7 bases from J, with 18 bases between. Germline V lookup: CDR1 MDHEN, CDR2 SYDVKM. CDR3 size: 14 residues. CDR3 sequence: CASSRGTLVIEQYF. In DNA, the CDR3 is TGTGCCAGCAGTCGTGGGACGCTGGTAATTGAGCAGTACTTC.

This clonotype was seen repeatedly, ten times or more. The J gene is TRBJ1-5, the V gene TRBV10-3, with D maybe TRBD1 (6 bases). The CDR3 has 18 residues. Trimming stripped 0 bases from V and 6 bases from J, with 21 bases between. Germline V gene sequence: CDR1 ENHRY, CDR2 SYGVKD. The CDR3 protein is CAISESRQGGIGGQPQHF. The CDR3, as DNA: TGTGCCATCAGTGAGTCGAGACAAGGGGGAATTGGGGGTCAGCCCCAGCATTTT.

The chain employs TRBV3-1 and TRBJ2-4, with D perhaps matching TRBD2 (7 bases). Germline CDR1 LGHDT, CDR2 YNNKEL (reference sequence). V was clipped by 4 bases and J by 16 bases, with 23 bases between them. The CDR3 has 14 amino acids. The CDR3 loop is CASSPIGGGTSFYF. CDR3 bases: TGTGCCAGCAGCCCGATAGGGGGGGGGACTTCCTTCTACTTC.

This clonotype has ten or more counts. This chain connects TRBV7-2 to TRBJ2-3; TRBD2 agrees at 10 bases. With 4 bases clipped from V and 8 bases from J, the junction kept 6 bases outside the gene matches. The CDR3 loop spans 14 amino acids. The germline V gene encodes CDR1 SGHTA and CDR2 FQGNSA. Written as DNA, the CDR3 is TGTGCCAGCAGCTCCCTAGCGGGAGAGGGTACGCAGTATTTT. This gives the protein CASSSLAGEGTQYF. The variable domain in full, with the rest retrieved from reference TRBV7-2 and TRBJ2-3, is GAGVSQSPSNKVTEKGKDVELRCDPISGHTALYWYRQSLGQGLEFLIYFQGNSAPDKSGLPSDRFSAERTGGSVSTLTIQRTQQEDSAVYLCASSSLAGEGTQYFGPGTRLTVL.

This clonotype has more than one count but fewer than ten. CDR3 sequence: CASGTGNTGANVLTF. The CDR3 DNA reads as TGTGCCAGCGGCACAGGGAATACTGGGGCCAACGTCCTGACTTTC. The chain combines TRBV2 with TRBJ2-6, with D perhaps matching TRBD1 (6 bases). CDR3 length equals 15 residues. Germline-derived CDR1 and CDR2 are SNHLY and FYNNEI. Trimming stripped 8 bases from V and 2 bases from J, with 13 bases between.

In the case of this clonotype: This CDR3 fails to terminate in the conserved phenylalanine or tryptophan, so it likely reflects a read error. The chain combines TRBV18 with TRBJ2-4, with unresolved D. V was cut by 1 base and J by 2 bases, with 12 bases left in between. CDR1 and CDR2 (germline): KGHSH, LQKENI. This CDR3 is 16 amino acids long. The CDR3 spells CASSPLADSSKNIQYS. CDR3 coding DNA: TGTGCCAGCTCACCACTGGCAGACTCTTCCAAAAACATTCAGTACAGC.

This clonotype was detected ten times or more. The CDR3 protein is CASSLAGGNTGELFF. CDR3 nucleotides: TGCGCCAGCAGCTTGGCAGGGGGCAACACCGGGGAGCTGTTTTTT. The chain has TRBV5-1 and TRBJ2-2, with 8 bases matching TRBD1. Trimming cost V 0 bases and J 2 bases; bases outside gene matches: 0. The CDR3 contains 15 residues. The germline V gene has CDR1 SGHRS and CDR2 YFSETQ.

This clonotype was counted at least ten times. The J gene is TRBJ2-1, the V gene TRBV5-4; 8 positions agree with TRBD2. The CDR3 runs to 15 residues. The trim removed 3 bases at V and 10 bases at J, leaving 12 bases unmatched. The germline gives CDR1 SGHNT, CDR2 YYREEE (reference sequence). The chain's CDR3 is CASSSIAGGRPEQFF. The CDR3, as DNA: TGTGCCAGCAGCTCAATTGCGGGAGGCCGTCCCGAGCAGTTCTTC.

There are a few counts of this clonotype. A much larger clone differs by one base, so this may be a read error. Since the CDR3 does not end with the conserved phenylalanine or tryptophan, this likely comes from a read error. The V and J genes are TRBV29-1 and TRBJ2-3, with TRBD1 identical over 11 bases. CDR1 and CDR2 (germline): SQVTM, ANQGSEA. The CDR3 has 13 residues. Trimming took 7 bases from V and 5 from J; bases not matched to a gene: 5. CDR3 protein: CSEDRGLGDTQYS. The CDR3 nucleotides read TGCAGCGAGGACAGGGGGCTTGGAGATACGCAGTATTCT.

The table lists this clonotype with many counts. CDR3 in amino acids: CASSVWFNQPQHF. CDR3 coding DNA: TGTGCCAGCAGTGTGTGGTTCAATCAGCCCCAGCATTTT. This chain connects TRBV27 to TRBJ1-5, with D unresolved. V was trimmed by 5 bases and J by 3 bases, leaving 8 bases between them. The V gene's germline CDR1 is MNHEY and CDR2 SMNVEV (reference sequence). CDR3 length: 13 residues.

This clonotype was found many times. The chain recombines TRBV7-2 with TRBJ1-2, with D unresolved. V lost 1 base and J 4 bases, leaving 16 bases between the germline ends. The CDR3 has 16 residues. CDR1 and CDR2 from the germline V gene are SGHTA and FQGNSA. The CDR3: CASSLGSVLGSYGYTF. In DNA, the CDR3 is TGTGCCAGCAGCTTAGGCTCAGTCTTGGGAAGCTATGGCTACACCTTC.

Ten or more counts support this clonotype. The chain links TRBV6-1 to TRBJ1-1, with TRBD1 identical over 7 bases. V lost 6 bases and J lost 5; bases outside the gene matches: 9. Per germline, CDR1 MNHNS and CDR2 SASEGT. This CDR3 contains 14 residues. The CDR3 loop is CASRRTGTMTEAFF. CDR3 nucleotide sequence: TGTGCCAGCAGAAGGACAGGAACGATGACTGAAGCTTTCTTT.

This clonotype has at least ten counts. J is TRBJ2-1 and V is TRBV5-1; no reliable D call. CDR1 SGHRS and CDR2 YFSETQ come from the germline V gene. This CDR3 is built from 12 residues. Trimming removed 0 bases at V and 10 bases at J, with 8 bases between. The CDR3 DNA reads TGCGCCAGCAGCTTGGAAGGGCTGGAGCAGTTCTTC. Its translation: CASSLEGLEQFF.

This clonotype occurred many times. The chain carries TRBV5-1 and TRBJ2-1; 8 bases are shared with TRBD1. V shed 0 bases and J 4 bases; nucleotides not matched to a gene: 0. The CDR3 runs 14 residues. The germline V gene has CDR1 SGHRS and CDR2 YFSETQ. CDR3 sequence (DNA): TGCGCCAGCAGCTTGGGACAGGGGTACAATGAGCAGTTCTTC. It specifies CASSLGQGYNEQFF. Full variable domain (rest looked up from reference TRBV5-1 and TRBJ2-1): KAGVTQTPRYLIKTRGQQVTLSCSPISGHRSVSWYQQTPGQGLQFLFEYFSETQRNKGNFPGRFSGRQFSNSRSEMNVSTLELGDSALYLCASSLGQGYNEQFFGPGTRLTVL.

This clonotype was seen many times. This rearrangement joins TRBV20-1 to TRBJ2-1; TRBD2 is a possible D gene (5 bases). Germline lookup yields CDR1 DFQATT and CDR2 SNEGSKA (reference sequence). The CDR3 consists of 14 residues. V lost 2 bases, J lost 0 bases, and 8 bases lay in between. The CDR3 protein is CSARPGSSYNEQFF. The CDR3, as DNA: TGCAGTGCTAGACCGGGGTCCTCCTACAATGAGCAGTTCTTC.

Many counts were recorded for this clonotype. V usage is TRBV20-1 and J usage is TRBJ2-5; a possible D gene is TRBD1 (6 bases). Between the trimmed V and J ends, which lost 3 bases and 3 bases, there was a span of 8 bases. CDR1 and CDR2 (germline): DFQATT, SNEGSKA (reference sequence). This CDR3 contains 12 residues. This CDR3 reads CSARYREETQYF. CDR3 DNA: TGCAGTGCTAGGTACAGGGAAGAGACCCAGTACTTC.

This clonotype was found many times. V is TRBV6-1 and J is TRBJ1-4; 10 bases are a match to TRBD1. V shed 6 bases and J 6 bases; nucleotides not matched to a gene: 4. Germline V gene lookup returns CDR1 MNHNS and CDR2 SASEGT. CDR3 length: 14 amino acids. The CDR3 here is CASSPGQGYEKLFF. The DNA of the CDR3 is TGTGCCAGCAGCCCGGGACAGGGGTATGAAAAACTGTTTTTT.

At least ten counts were recorded for this clonotype. The chain is built from TRBV27 and TRBJ1-5; D is perhaps TRBD1 (6 bases). The CDR3 has 14 amino acids. Germline V gene data show CDR1 as MNHEY and CDR2 as SMNVEV (reference sequence). Trimming stripped 2 bases from V and 6 bases from J, with 11 bases between. Here the CDR3 DNA reads TGTGCCAGCAGTTTAACTGGGGGCACTCAGCCCCAGCATTTT. Translated: CASSLTGGTQPQHF.

This clonotype occurred many times. The chain employs TRBV3-1 and TRBJ1-2, with D uncertain. Germline values: CDR1 LGHDT, CDR2 YNNKEL (reference sequence). Trimming removed 1 base from V and 3 bases from J, with 12 bases in between. The CDR3 runs to 15 residues. The CDR3 reads CASSQVGSAYYGYTF. The CDR3 coding sequence is TGTGCCAGCAGCCAAGTAGGGTCAGCCTACTATGGCTACACCTTC.

This clonotype was observed many times. V and J are TRBV2 and TRBJ2-3, with unresolved D. Germline CDR1 SNHLY, CDR2 FYNNEI. The CDR3 has 13 amino acids. Trimming cost V 6 bases and J 0 bases, with 7 bases left between them. As DNA, the CDR3 is TGTGCCAGCAGGGCCCTAAGCACAGATACGCAGTATTTT. Amino acid sequence: CASRALSTDTQYF.